Listed below are T cell receptor beta chains from one sample, sequenced in a study of neurological immune-mediated disorders. TCRdb re-analysed the 5' RACE reads in MiXCR, keeping a single row per CDR3 protein. Among roughly 80,000 distinct CDR3 sequences listed, almost 6% were seen once. Sequencing used PBMCs. The receptors were sampled from a woman between 55 and 75 years old with multiple sclerosis. Both conserved end residues are trimmed from each CDR3. Clone size, where shown, is once, few, many, or a class for clones that have expanded.

J | size | V | CDR3
TRBJ1-5 | many | TRBV20-1 | SARDRGFGGNQPQH
TRBJ2-3 | many | TRBV27 | ASRARGLATDTQY
TRBJ1-5 | many | TRBV6-5 | ASSRAGNQPQH
TRBJ2-6 | many | TRBV7-9 | ASSGGGPGANVLT
TRBJ1-1 | many | TRBV6-1 | ASSEASGGNTEAF
TRBJ1-2 | many | TRBV5-1 | ASVGPDYGYT
TRBJ2-7 | many | TRBV28 | ASSLPFGNYEQY
TRBJ1-5 | many | TRBV6-5 | ASRRTGGNQPQH
TRBJ2-7 | few | TRBV20-1 | SASPTTRRGSYEQY
TRBJ1-1 | many | TRBV5-1 | ASSPAAGGTLADTEAF
TRBJ2-7 | - | TRBV20-1 | SATIGTSGAPEQY
TRBJ2-2 | many | TRBV20-1 | SARDPTGPGELF
TRBJ2-7 | few | TRBV6-5 | ASSWTSRSYEQY
TRBJ2-7 | many | TRBV7-6 | ASSLFPRDEQY
TRBJ2-2 | many | TRBV5-1 | ASSLVIGHNTGELF
TRBJ2-1 | many | TRBV2 | ASSELNDNEQF
TRBJ1-2 | many | TRBV12-3/TRBV12-4 | ASSSQGYGYT
TRBJ2-1 | few | TRBV14 | ASSRGTGGAKIYEQF
TRBJ1-5 | many | TRBV5-8 | ASSRGFSNQPQH
TRBJ2-7 | - | TRBV10-2 | ASSGDGHYEQY
TRBJ2-7 | many | TRBV20-1 | SARDTLIFHEQY
TRBJ2-7 | - | TRBV3-1 | ATSHPGQGGF
TRBJ2-3 | many | TRBV11-2 | ASSQGQGHTDTQY
TRBJ2-7 | many | TRBV18 | ASSDRGLEQY
TRBJ2-3 | many | TRBV5-1 | ASSSFTSGGTDTQY
TRBJ1-1 | few | TRBV6-1 | ASSEIRVLNTEAF
TRBJ2-1 | many | TRBV6-4 | ASSETGGSYNEQF
TRBJ1-5 | many | TRBV5-1 | ASSFAGVGNQPQH
TRBJ2-5 | many | TRBV15 | ATSARGAGALETQY
TRBJ2-4 | many | TRBV2 | ASSEGWGQLAKNIQY
TRBJ2-1 | many | TRBV5-1 | ASSPGRNNEQF
TRBJ1-1 | many | TRBV5-8 | ASRRKGGTKNTEAF
TRBJ2-2 | many | TRBV5-1 | ASSFFAGSSTGELF
TRBJ2-2 | many | TRBV28 | ASSLWEGELF
TRBJ2-7 | many | TRBV27 | ASRAADRTYEQY
TRBJ1-5 | - | TRBV6-2/TRBV6-3 | ASSSRTGGGYDQPQH
TRBJ1-3 | many | TRBV7-9 | ASSLTQGAGNTIY